These T cell receptor beta chains were read from a single sample in a study of shared clonotypes between healthy human individuals. The table came from immunoSEQ multiplex PCR; TCRdb's copy has only in-frame clones and leaves some out. In the table there are under 2,500,000 clones, 90% to 97% of which are singletons. Sequencing was carried out using naive CD4+ T cells sorted from blood. The source is a man between 18 and 35 years old in good health. Each CDR3 is given with its conserved first and last residue. D genes are given only for firm matches. Size tells how often a clone was seen (once, few, many) or the class of an expanded clone, and some rows leave it out.

d_call,clone_size,j_call,v_call,cdr3_aa,cdr3_nt
-,-,TRBJ1-4,TRBV30,CAWSLGWTNEKLFF,TGTGCCTGGAGTCTGGGGTGGACTAATGAAAAACTGTTTTTT
-,-,TRBJ1-2,TRBV2,CASHPGQINYGYTF,TGTGCCAGCCATCCCGGACAGATCAACTATGGCTACACCTTC
TRBD1,-,TRBJ1-4,TRBV28,CASSPGTGGATNEKLFF,TGTGCCAGCAGTCCTGGGACAGGGGGTGCAACTAATGAAAAACTGTTTTTT
TRBD1,-,TRBJ2-3,TRBV6-1,CASRAGTASTDTQYF,TGTGCCAGCAGAGCCGGGACAGCTAGCACAGATACGCAGTATTTT
-,-,TRBJ2-2,TRBV2,CASRVSDTGELFF,TGTGCCAGCAGGGTTAGTGACACCGGGGAGCTGTTTTTT
TRBD1,-,TRBJ2-1,TRBV5-1,CASSLWDRANEQFF,TGCGCCAGCAGCCTATGGGACAGGGCTAATGAGCAGTTCTTC
TRBD1,few,TRBJ1-2,TRBV30,CAWARDSYGYTF,TGTGCCTGGGCTCGGGACAGCTATGGCTACACCTTC
-,once,TRBJ2-2,TRBV2,CASRAGPRVTGELFF,TGTGCCAGTAGAGCCGGACCCAGGGTCACCGGGGAGCTGTTTTTT
TRBD2,-,TRBJ2-3,TRBV2,CASSESSGVDTQYF,TGTGCCAGCAGTGAATCGAGCGGGGTCGATACGCAGTATTTT
TRBD1,-,TRBJ2-2,TRBV18,CASSPAGTDTGELFF,TGTGCCAGCTCTCCGGCCGGGACAGACACCGGGGAGCTGTTTTTT
-,-,TRBJ2-1,TRBV9,CASSVELLPPYNEQFF,TGTGCCAGCAGCGTAGAACTCCTTCCTCCTTACAATGAGCAGTTCTTC
-,-,TRBJ2-3,TRBV7-2,CASSLIALRVYF,TGTGCCAGCAGCTTAATCGCCCTGAGGGTGTATTTT
TRBD1,-,TRBJ1-2,TRBV4-1,CASSPTGDGYTF,TGCGCCAGCAGCCCGACAGGGGACGGCTACACCTTC
-,-,TRBJ2-5,TRBV7-2,CASSFGRTETQYF,TGTGCCAGCAGCTTTGGGAGGACCGAGACCCAGTACTTC
-,-,TRBJ1-6,TRBV6-5,CASSLQGRALHF,TGTGCCAGCAGCTTACAGGGCCGGGCCCTCCACTTT
-,few,TRBJ1-5,TRBV2,CASSEGLQPQHF,TGTGCCAGCAGTGAGGGCCTCCAGCCCCAGCATTTT
-,-,TRBJ2-3,TRBV29-1,CSVASSVHTDTQYF,TGCAGCGTTGCCTCTAGCGTTCATACAGATACGCAGTATTTT
TRBD2,-,TRBJ2-2,TRBV6-1,CASRRLAGNTGELFF,TGTGCCAGCAGGCGGCTAGCGGGAAACACCGGGGAGCTGTTTTTT
-,-,TRBJ1-1,TRBV6-5,CATLLGGAATEAFF,TGTGCCACCCTATTGGGGGGCGCGGCCACTGAAGCTTTCTTT
-,-,TRBJ2-5,TRBV5-1,CASSLLIPKETQYF,TGCGCCAGCAGCTTGTTAATCCCGAAGGAGACCCAGTACTTC
-,-,TRBJ2-7,TRBV7-8,CASTGQYEQYF,TGTGCCAGCACAGGGCAGTACGAGCAGTACTTC
-,-,TRBJ1-4,TRBV30,CAWAGPGEKLFF,TGTGCCTGGGCGGGACCCGGCGAAAAACTGTTTTTT
-,-,TRBJ2-3,TRBV5-6,CASSLFSGASTDTQYF,TGTGCCAGCAGCTTGTTTTCGGGGGCGAGCACAGATACGCAGTATTTT
-,-,TRBJ2-2,TRBV19,CASSMIGRGELFF,TGTGCCAGTAGTATGATCGGTCGGGGGGAGCTGTTTTTT
-,-,TRBJ2-7,TRBV5-4,CASSFQGGEQYF,TGTGCCAGCAGCTTCCAGGGTGGCGAGCAGTACTTC
TRBD2,-,TRBJ2-3,TRBV9,CASSPGLAGAPGDTQYF,TGTGCCAGCAGCCCCGGACTAGCGGGAGCCCCGGGAGATACGCAGTATTTT
TRBD2,-,TRBJ2-7,TRBV18,CASSPLGLAGGTYEQYF,TGTGCCAGCTCACCATTAGGACTAGCGGGGGGCACCTACGAGCAGTACTTC
-,-,TRBJ1-1,TRBV19,CASMGQGNTEAFF,TGTGCCAGTATGGGGCAGGGAAACACTGAAGCTTTCTTT
-,-,TRBJ2-6,TRBV7-9,CASSLGTRTGANVLTF,TGTGCCAGCAGCTTGGGGACGAGGACTGGGGCCAACGTCCTGACTTTC